A single sample is the source of the 12 T cell receptor beta chains below, sequenced in a study of CD8 T cells in ankylosing spondylitis. TCRdb re-called the 5' RACE reads with MiXCR, one entry per CDR3 protein. This sample yields roughly 39,000 distinct CDR3 sequences, of which around 2.9% are seen a single time; 4% to 5.5% belongs to the top ten. Sample: blood, either unsorted or a sorted T cell fraction (not recorded which). The receptors were gathered from a male donor with ankylosing spondylitis or in good health (not recorded which).

This clonotype has at least ten counts. The chain is built from TRBV9 and TRBJ2-7, with D hard to call. The CDR3 is 15 amino acids. Trimming removed 0 bases from V and 4 bases from J, with 14 bases in between. Germline V gene data show CDR1 as SGDLS and CDR2 as YYNGEE. Here the CDR3 reads CASSVGPGVMYEQYF. The DNA for the CDR3 is TGTGCCAGCAGCGTAGGCCCGGGCGTAATGTACGAGCAGTACTTC.

Ten or more counts support this clonotype. The chain links TRBV9 to TRBJ2-5; D gene unclear. The V end lost 1 base, the J end lost 1 base, and 11 bases lay between the germline ends. CDR1 is SGDLS, CDR2 YYNGEE, per germline. The CDR3 consists of 15 residues. This chain's CDR3 is CASSVQETPQETQYF. The CDR3 nucleotides read TGTGCCAGCAGCGTACAAGAGACACCCCAAGAGACCCAGTACTTC.

This clonotype appeared many times. The chain joins TRBV9 to TRBJ1-1; no clear D. The germline gives CDR1 SGDLS, CDR2 YYNGEE. V was clipped by 0 bases and J by 5 bases, with 8 bases between them. The CDR3 runs 13 residues. CDR3 sequence reads: CASSVGGRTEAFF. In DNA, the CDR3 is TGTGCCAGCAGCGTAGGGGGTAGGACTGAAGCTTTCTTT.

Ten or more counts support this clonotype. This chain joins TRBV9 and TRBJ2-3; D call uncertain. V was pared by 3 bases and J by 4 bases, with 9 bases between. From germline, CDR1 is SGDLS and CDR2 YYNGEE. The CDR3 runs to 13 residues. The chain's CDR3 is CASSGPAPDTQYF. The CDR3 region has the DNA TGTGCCAGCAGCGGACCGGCTCCAGATACGCAGTATTTT.

This clonotype has at least ten counts. CDR3 sequence (DNA): TGTGCCAGCAGCGTAGTTGGACAAGAGACCCAGTACTTC. It is translated as CASSVVGQETQYF. The V gene is TRBV9, the J gene TRBJ2-5; D gene uncertain. CDR3 length: 13 amino acids. Between the trimmed V and J ends, which lost 0 bases and 2 bases, there was a span of 5 bases. Germline assignment: CDR1 SGDLS and CDR2 YYNGEE.

This clonotype was recorded many times. The V gene is TRBV9, the J gene TRBJ1-2; 9 nucleotides agree with TRBD1. Per germline, CDR1 SGDLS and CDR2 YYNGEE. Unmatched junction bases numbered 8, after V lost 0 bases and J lost 8 bases. The CDR3 is 15 amino acids. As DNA, the CDR3 is TGTGCCAGCAGCGTAGGAGGGACAGGGATCGTCGGCTACACCTTC. The encoded protein is CASSVGGTGIVGYTF.

This rearrangement joins TRBV9 to TRBJ1-1; D ambiguous. Trimming pared 0 bases from V and 2 bases from J, leaving 14 bases between. The CDR3 length is 16 residues. Germline CDR1 reads SGDLS; CDR2 reads YYNGEE. The CDR3 loop reads CASSVGPDPRNTEAFF. The CDR3 DNA reads TGTGCCAGCAGCGTAGGACCGGATCCTAGAAACACTGAAGCTTTCTTT. Complete variable domain (other parts from reference TRBV9 and TRBJ1-1): DSGVTQTPKHLITATGQRVTLRCSPRSGDLSVYWYQQSLDQGLQFLIQYYNGEERAKGNILERFSAQQFPDLHSELNLSSLELGDSALYFCASSVGPDPRNTEAFFGQGTRLTVV.

This clonotype was counted at least ten times. This chain links TRBV9 with TRBJ2-7, with 13 nucleotides matching TRBD2. Germline assignment: CDR1 SGDLS and CDR2 YYNGEE. The CDR3 spans 14 residues. V was pared by 5 bases and J by 6 bases, with 5 bases of the junction left unmatched. Here the CDR3 DNA reads TGTGCCAGCAGTTTGACTAGCGGGAGGTTCGAGCAGTACTTC. Amino acids: CASSLTSGRFEQYF. The full variable domain, with the rest looked up from reference TRBV9 and TRBJ2-7, is DSGVTQTPKHLITATGQRVTLRCSPRSGDLSVYWYQQSLDQGLQFLIQYYNGEERAKGNILERFSAQQFPDLHSELNLSSLELGDSALYFCASSLTSGRFEQYFGPGTRLTVT.

The sample holds a few counts of this clonotype. This chain uses TRBV9 with TRBJ2-7, with D unresolved. The CDR3 loop spans 14 amino acids. V gave up 0 bases and J gave up 2 bases, with 9 bases separating them. Germline V gene data show CDR1 as SGDLS and CDR2 as YYNGEE. The CDR3 loop is CASSVGTPTYEQYF. The CDR3 DNA follows: TGTGCCAGCAGCGTAGGAACCCCAACCTACGAGCAGTACTTC.

This clonotype was detected many times. J is TRBJ2-3 and V is TRBV9, with 9 bases identical to TRBD1. This CDR3 contains 15 residues. CDR1 and CDR2 (germline): SGDLS, YYNGEE. V was clipped by 4 bases and J by 4 bases; unmatched bases: 7. The CDR3 DNA sequence: TGTGCCAGCAGCCCGAGGACAGGGGCCCCAGATACGCAGTATTTT. Protein: CASSPRTGAPDTQYF.

This clonotype was seen at least ten times. This chain connects TRBV9 to TRBJ2-5, with 12 nucleotides matching TRBD2. The CDR3 runs to 15 residues. In germline, CDR1 is SGDLS, CDR2 YYNGEE. Trimming cost V 0 bases and J 13 bases; bases outside gene matches: 10. CDR3: CASSVDPGLAGRVYF. CDR3 nucleotide sequence: TGTGCCAGCAGCGTAGACCCGGGACTAGCGGGCCGGGTGTACTTC.

This clonotype was detected only a few times. Germline is not matched at one junction end, which may reflect a read error. J is TRBJ1-2 and V is TRBV9, with a weak D call TRBD1 (5 bases). This CDR3 is built from 13 residues. Germline-derived CDR1 and CDR2 are SGDLS and YYNGEE. CDR3 loop: CASSADGAGWAYF. For the CDR3, the DNA is TGTGCCAGCAGCGCGGATGGCGCAGGGTGGGCCTACTTC.